The rows below give T cell receptor beta chains drawn from one sample of a study of siplizumab effects on memory and regulatory T cells. Only in-frame clones appear in the TCRdb table, and some are missing; sequencing was by immunoSEQ multiplex PCR. The table lists about 97,000 clones, around nine tenths of them singletons. Sequencing input: CD4+ T cells sorted from blood. All receptors derive from a human donor in good health. Both conserved end residues are part of each CDR3. D genes are given only for firm matches. Clone size is not always given. Where it is, it says once, few, many or a class for expanded clones.

D: TRBD1; V: TRBV15; size: -; J: TRBJ2-3; length: 16; DNA: TGTGCCACCAGCTCCCACCGGACAGGGTTCACAGATACGCAGTATTTT; CDR3: CATSSHRTGFTDTQYF
D: -; V: TRBV23-1; size: once; J: TRBJ1-3; length: 16; DNA: TGCGCCAGCAGTCAATCGGGACACCATCCTGGAAACACCATATATTTT; CDR3: CASSQSGHHPGNTIYF
D: -; V: TRBV10-2; size: -; J: TRBJ2-7; length: 11; DNA: TGCGCCAGCAGTGTAGGGAACGAGCAGTACTTC; CDR3: CASSVGNEQYF
D: -; V: TRBV25-1; size: -; J: TRBJ1-6; length: 15; DNA: TGTGCCAGCAGGATCCGGGGCTCCTATAATTCACCCCTCCACTTT; CDR3: CASRIRGSYNSPLHF
D: -; V: TRBV19; size: -; J: TRBJ2-5; length: 16; DNA: TGTGCCACCAGTCTAGGCCCCGGCAGGGACCAAGAGACCCAGTACTTC; CDR3: CATSLGPGRDQETQYF
D: -; V: TRBV28; size: -; J: TRBJ1-1; length: 13; DNA: TGTGCCAGCAGATTTAGTGTCAGTAGAGAAGCTTTCTTT; CDR3: CASRFSVSREAFF
D: -; V: TRBV18; size: -; J: TRBJ1-4; length: 16; DNA: TGTGCCAGCTCACCCAACCTACCGAAAACTAATGAAAAACTGTTTTTT; CDR3: CASSPNLPKTNEKLFF
D: -; V: TRBV7-3; size: -; J: TRBJ2-2; length: 13; DNA: TGTGCCAGCAGCTTAATCGTCACCGGGGAGCTGTTTTTT; CDR3: CASSLIVTGELFF
D: -; V: TRBV20-1; size: once; J: TRBJ2-1; length: 11; DNA: TGCAGTGCTAGAGATCTAAATGAGCAGTTCTTC; CDR3: CSARDLNEQFF
D: -; V: TRBV19; size: -; J: TRBJ1-1; length: 16; DNA: TGTGCCAGTAGTATTAAATGGGGGGCTCAAGATACTGAAGCTTTCTTT; CDR3: CASSIKWGAQDTEAFF
D: -; V: TRBV5-4; size: -; J: TRBJ2-4; length: 16; DNA: TGTGCCAGCCGTACTGGGGGAGAGCTAGCCAAAAACATTCAGTACTTC; CDR3: CASRTGGELAKNIQYF
D: TRBD1; V: TRBV4-1; size: -; J: TRBJ1-3; length: 19; DNA: TGCGCCAGCAGTCGAGTAATTTCTACCCCCTGGGACAGGGAAAACACCATATATTTT; CDR3: CASSRVISTPWDRENTIYF
D: -; V: TRBV5-1; size: -; J: TRBJ1-4; length: 14; DNA: TGCGCCAGCAGCTTATTTGGGGCTAATGAAAAACTGTTTTTT; CDR3: CASSLFGANEKLFF
D: -; V: TRBV18; size: -; J: TRBJ2-1; length: 16; DNA: TGTGCCAGCTCACCCAAGTCTTATCCCTCCTACAATGAGCAGTTCTTC; CDR3: CASSPKSYPSYNEQFF
D: -; V: TRBV10-3; size: -; J: TRBJ1-2; length: 16; DNA: TGTGCCATCAGGAAAAACCGGGACACTTTTAACTATGGCTACACCTTC; CDR3: CAIRKNRDTFNYGYTF
D: -; V: TRBV2; size: few; J: TRBJ1-2; length: 11; DNA: TGTGCCAGCAGTGAACGCACTGGCTACACCTTC; CDR3: CASSERTGYTF
D: TRBD2; V: TRBV7-6; size: once; J: TRBJ2-7; length: 18; DNA: TGTGCCAGCAGCTTATCTTTAGAGGGACTAGCGGGAACGGGCGAGCAGTACTTC; CDR3: CASSLSLEGLAGTGEQYF
D: -; V: TRBV29-1; size: -; J: TRBJ2-3; length: 15; DNA: TGCAGCGTTGATTCTGGTGACCCTAGCACAGATACGCAGTATTTT; CDR3: CSVDSGDPSTDTQYF
D: -; V: TRBV13; size: -; J: TRBJ1-5; length: 15; DNA: TGTGCCAGCAGCCTTCAGCGGGTAGGCAATCAGCCCCAGCATTTT; CDR3: CASSLQRVGNQPQHF
D: TRBD2; V: TRBV6-5; size: -; J: TRBJ2-1; length: 16; DNA: TGTGCCAGCAGTTCGACTAGCGGGAGTAGGGGCAATGAGCAGTTCTTC; CDR3: CASSSTSGSRGNEQFF
D: -; V: TRBV11-1; size: -; J: TRBJ2-4; length: 17; DNA: TGTGCCAGCAGCTTAGCTGGGAGGAGCGTAGCCAAAAACATTCAGTACTTC; CDR3: CASSLAGRSVAKNIQYF
D: -; V: TRBV5-1; size: few; J: TRBJ2-1; length: 12; DNA: TGCGCCAGCAGCCCCCTAGCGAATGAGCAGTTCTTC; CDR3: CASSPLANEQFF
D: -; V: TRBV19; size: -; J: TRBJ2-1; length: 11; DNA: TGTGCCAGTAGAATCAGGGACCAGAAGTTCTTC; CDR3: CASRIRDQKFF
D: TRBD2; V: TRBV7-6; size: -; J: TRBJ2-7; length: 16; DNA: TGTGCCAGCAGCCGAAGTAGCGGGAGGGCCCAATACGAGCAGTACTTC; CDR3: CASSRSSGRAQYEQYF
D: TRBD1; V: TRBV19; size: -; J: TRBJ1-2; length: 15; DNA: TGTGCCAGTAGTATAATGGACAGGGGGCGGTATGGCTACACCTTC; CDR3: CASSIMDRGRYGYTF
D: -; V: TRBV7-2; size: -; J: TRBJ1-5; length: 15; DNA: TGTGCCAGCAGCTCTCAACCGAATAGCAATCAGCCCCAGCATTTT; CDR3: CASSSQPNSNQPQHF
D: -; V: TRBV7-9; size: -; J: TRBJ2-5; length: 12; DNA: TGTGCCAGCAGCCTCGATGTTGGGACCCAGTACTTC; CDR3: CASSLDVGTQYF
D: TRBD1; V: TRBV28; size: -; J: TRBJ2-7; length: 14; DNA: TGTGCCAGCAACCGGGACAGGGGGAGGTACGAGCAGTACTTC; CDR3: CASNRDRGRYEQYF
D: TRBD2; V: TRBV19; size: -; J: TRBJ2-1; length: 14; DNA: TGTGCCAGTAGTCCCAGCGGGGTATACAATGAGCAGTTCTTC; CDR3: CASSPSGVYNEQFF
D: -; V: TRBV11-3; size: -; J: TRBJ2-7; length: 13; DNA: TGTGCCAGCAGCATAAATAGGAAATCCGAGCAGTACTTC; CDR3: CASSINRKSEQYF
D: -; V: TRBV5-5; size: -; J: TRBJ1-5; length: 17; DNA: TGTGCCAGCAGCTTGGTTCACCCCCAGGAGGGCAATCAGCCCCAGCATTTT; CDR3: CASSLVHPQEGNQPQHF
D: -; V: TRBV9; size: once; J: TRBJ1-2; length: 15; DNA: TGTGCCAGCAGCGTAGACAGGGCCGCTAACTATGGCTACACCTTC; CDR3: CASSVDRAANYGYTF
D: -; V: TRBV27; size: -; J: TRBJ2-7; length: 13; DNA: TGTGCCAGCAGTTTTCACAGCATCTACGAGCAGTACTTC; CDR3: CASSFHSIYEQYF
D: -; V: TRBV27; size: -; J: TRBJ2-7; length: 12; DNA: TGTGCCAGCAGTCCATCGGTCGGGGAGCAGTACTTC; CDR3: CASSPSVGEQYF
D: -; V: TRBV27; size: -; J: TRBJ1-2; length: 15; DNA: TGTGCCAGCAGTTTATCCAGAGGCCTAGGCTATGGCTACACCTTC; CDR3: CASSLSRGLGYGYTF
D: -; V: TRBV14; size: -; J: TRBJ1-4; length: 20; DNA: TGTGCCAGCAGCCAGGACCCCTTAGTTTTGCAGGACGCAACTAATGAAAAACTGTTTTTT; CDR3: CASSQDPLVLQDATNEKLFF
D: -; V: TRBV10-2; size: once; J: TRBJ1-4; length: 11; DNA: TGCGCCAGCAGAGACAATGAAAAACTGTTTTTT; CDR3: CASRDNEKLFF
D: -; V: TRBV15; size: few; J: TRBJ2-5; length: 13; DNA: TGTGCCACCAGAGGGACATTCCAAGAGACCCAGTACTTC; CDR3: CATRGTFQETQYF
D: TRBD2; V: TRBV4-1; size: -; J: TRBJ2-5; length: 13; DNA: TGCGCCAGCAGCCTCCGGGCCCGGGGGGAGCAGTACTTC; CDR3: CASSLRARGEQYF
D: -; V: TRBV19; size: few; J: TRBJ1-5; length: 16; DNA: TGTGCCAGTAGTCCCACGGGGGGGGTGCGCAATCAGCCCCAGCATTTT; CDR3: CASSPTGGVRNQPQHF
D: -; V: TRBV6-1; size: -; J: TRBJ1-3; length: 13; DNA: TGTGCCAGCAGAGCTGGGGCGGGGAACACCATATATTTT; CDR3: CASRAGAGNTIYF
D: TRBD1; V: TRBV7-8; size: -; J: TRBJ2-3; length: 14; DNA: TGTGCCAGCACAGACAGGGGGCGCGCAGATACGCAGTATTTT; CDR3: CASTDRGRADTQYF
D: -; V: TRBV7-9; size: -; J: TRBJ2-5; length: 15; DNA: TGTGCCAGCAGCTTTGCCTGGGGTCCTGAAGAGACCCAGTACTTC; CDR3: CASSFAWGPEETQYF
D: -; V: TRBV14; size: -; J: TRBJ1-1; length: 16; DNA: TGTGCCAGCAGCCAAGATTTAGCTGCAGGCGGAAGGGGAGCTTTCTTT; CDR3: CASSQDLAAGGRGAFF
D: -; V: TRBV10-3; size: -; J: TRBJ2-7; length: 15; DNA: TGTGCCATCAGTGAGTCTTTTTCGGGTCCTTACGAGCAGTACTTC; CDR3: CAISESFSGPYEQYF
D: -; V: TRBV6-1; size: -; J: TRBJ1-1; length: 14; DNA: TGTGCCAGCAGTGGCGCGACTGACAACACTGAAGCTTTCTTT; CDR3: CASSGATDNTEAFF
D: TRBD1; V: TRBV28; size: -; J: TRBJ1-4; length: 14; DNA: TGTGCCAGCAGTTTATACGGGACAGGTGAAAAACTGTTTTTT; CDR3: CASSLYGTGEKLFF
D: -; V: TRBV27; size: -; J: TRBJ1-5; length: 16; DNA: TGTGCCAGCAGCCATATGCCCCGGGACACCAATCAGCCCCAGCATTTT; CDR3: CASSHMPRDTNQPQHF
D: TRBD2; V: TRBV19; size: -; J: TRBJ2-1; length: 15; DNA: TGTGCCAGTAGTAAAGGCGGGAGTAGTACCGATGAGCAGTTCTTC; CDR3: CASSKGGSSTDEQFF
D: -; V: TRBV2; size: -; J: TRBJ2-1; length: 14; DNA: TGTGCCAGCAACCAACTAAGCTCCTACAATGAGCAGTTCTTC; CDR3: CASNQLSSYNEQFF
D: -; V: TRBV15; size: once; J: TRBJ1-5; length: 15; DNA: TGTGCCACCAGCAGAGATCGGGCAGGTGGTCAGCCCCAGCATTTT; CDR3: CATSRDRAGGQPQHF
D: TRBD2; V: TRBV19; size: -; J: TRBJ2-1; length: 17; DNA: TGTGCCAGTAGTATATCTAGCGGGAGGGCCCGCTACAATGAGCAGTTCTTC; CDR3: CASSISSGRARYNEQFF
D: TRBD2; V: TRBV30; size: -; J: TRBJ2-5; length: 13; DNA: TGTGCCTGGAGTGGGGGGGGCCAAGAGACCCAGTACTTC; CDR3: CAWSGGGQETQYF
D: -; V: TRBV10-3; size: -; J: TRBJ2-7; length: 13; DNA: TGTGCCATCAGTGAGGAGTCAAGCTACGAGCAGTACTTC; CDR3: CAISEESSYEQYF
D: -; V: TRBV5-1; size: once; J: TRBJ2-1; length: 13; DNA: TGCGCCAGCACTGGCCTGGGGTACAATGAGCAGTTCTTC; CDR3: CASTGLGYNEQFF
D: -; V: TRBV2; size: -; J: TRBJ2-1; length: 15; DNA: TGTGCCAGCAGTGATCCCGGCAGGGTGGGTAATGAGCAGTTCTTC; CDR3: CASSDPGRVGNEQFF
D: -; V: TRBV11-2; size: -; J: TRBJ2-7; length: 12; DNA: TGTGCCAGCAGCCAAGGCCTATACGAGCAGTACTTC; CDR3: CASSQGLYEQYF
D: TRBD2; V: TRBV2; size: once; J: TRBJ2-3; length: 17; DNA: TGTGCCAGCAGCGAGGGACTAGCGGGACTCAGCACAGATACGCAGTATTTT; CDR3: CASSEGLAGLSTDTQYF